This T cell receptor beta chain was captured by sequencing in a study of OX40 agonist ivuxolimab in advanced cancers. Regarding the study in general: The costimulatory receptor OX40 (CD134) was targeted by ivuxolimab, a fully human IgG2 agonistic monoclonal antibody. Of the 50 to 55 patients in dose escalation, about 20 had hepatocellular carcinoma, some 15 had melanoma, 9 had renal cell carcinoma and 9 had head and neck cancer. The paper covers the monotherapy dose-escalation part of the phase I ivuxolimab trial, which included N of about 50 patients. The dose-escalation cohort was around 84% male with a mean age of around 62 years, ranging from about 23 to 85. Intravenous ivuxolimab was administered to patients every 2 weeks at six dose levels: 0.01, 0.1, 0.3, 1.5, 3 and 10 mg/kg. Partial responses occurred in three dose-escalation patients: two with cutaneous melanoma and one with hepatocellular carcinoma. The point of sequencing TCRbeta in the periphery was to test whether ivuxolimab changed TCR sequence diversity and drove clonal T-cell expansion. Patients were allowed to have had prior anti-PD-1, anti-PD-L1 or anti-CTLA-4 therapy, and less than 45% of the dose-escalation patients had previously received checkpoint inhibitors. General conclusions and limits of the study: Low levels of normalized T-cell clonal expansion were also seen in some patients who did not respond. After ivuxolimab, expanded clones were on average more numerous among CD8+ T cells than among CD4+ T cells. At doses of 0.1 to 3.0 mg/kg, clonal expansion of both CD4+ and CD8+ blood T cells was observed from baseline to week 6. In the 0.1-3.0 mg/kg groups, partial responders were among the patients with the lowest normalized peripheral clonal expansion, particularly in CD8+ T cells. The antigen specificity of the peripheral T cells that underwent clonal expansion was not determined.

Ends trimmed: V by 6 bases, J by 2 bases; bases unmatched to a gene: 7. There are 16 amino acids in the CDR3, from cysteine to phenylalanine inclusive. Only the CDR3 region is kept as DNA, spanning 48 bases read in frame from base 1. CDR1 SGHNT and CDR2 YENEEA were looked up in the germline V gene. Turning to this clone: The antigen it recognizes is unknown. No much larger clone is present one base from it, and per-base qualities are unavailable.

For sequencing of the TCRbeta CDR3 region, genomic DNA was extracted from the sorted cells. The immunoSEQ Assay was used for sequencing of TCRbeta CDR3 regions. TCRdb carries this immuneACCESS record with in-frame sequences only. Its versions omit some clonotypes, under half of them owing to an unresolved V gene in the studies checked, with the rest unexplained. The sample table contains about 67,000 clones; only one count was recorded for approximately 89% of them. 2.2% of the sample is taken by the ten largest. Patients with a history of autoimmune disease or receiving systemic immunosuppression were excluded from the trial. Peripheral blood for TCR sequencing was collected from all dose cohorts at baseline, on cycle 4 day 1, and on cycle 7 day 1. Samples were obtained from an open-label, multicenter, first-in-human phase I dose-escalation trial of ivuxolimab. Adults with locally advanced or metastatic melanoma, renal cell, hepatocellular, or head and neck squamous cell carcinoma were enrolled in the trial. CD4+ and CD8+ T cells were sorted separately from peripheral blood before TCR sequencing.

The rearrangement combines TRBV11-3 with TRBJ2-6; 7 middle bases align to TRBD2. Sequenced here: CD4+ or CD8+ T cells sorted from blood, sampled in a trial of the OX40 agonist ivuxolimab. The source is an adult with an advanced solid tumor such as melanoma, head and neck, liver or kidney cancer. The CDR3 reads as follows: CASRAPGRPGANVLTF. The DNA is TGTGCCAGCAGGGCCCCCGGGAGGCCTGGGGCCAACGTCCTGACTTTC.